This T cell receptor (beta chain) appears in the sequencing data of a study of cytomegalovirus exposure and HLA in healthy donors. The V and J ends lost 4 bases and 1 base, in that order; junction bases with no gene match: 12. Germline CDR1 and CDR2: SGDLS and YYNGEE. This CDR3 has 18 amino acids. With 60 Vbeta and 13 Jbeta primers, the PCR was carried out. Method: immunoSEQ multiplex PCR; TCRdb's copy keeps in-frame clones and lacks some. The sample data list 130,000 to 150,000 clones. With respect to this clone: Its antigen is currently unknown.

Study conclusions and caveats: Because they were indistinguishable, some V segments, including TRBV6-2 and TRBV6-3, were excluded.

The J gene is TRBJ2-3, the V gene TRBV9; TRBD2 aligns across 10 bases. This TCR came from a man in his forties in good health and CMV-seronegative. Sequencing was carried out using PBMCs. The CDR3 is CASSKGVSGGLGTDTQYF. In DNA, the CDR3 is TGTGCCAGCAGCAAAGGGGTTAGCGGGGGGTTAGGCACAGATACGCAGTATTTT.